The clone carrying this TCR beta chain was counted many times. In TCRdb, the 5' RACE reads were re-called with MiXCR into one record per CDR3 protein. The sample comprises 250,000 to 400,000 distinct CDR3 sequences, around 4.3% of which are singletons, and just under 20% rests with the top ten. CDR3 length: 17 residues. Germline V gene data show CDR1 as MNHEY and CDR2 as SVGAGI. V lost 5 bases, J lost 5 bases, and 17 bases stayed unmatched. This sample is part of a study of T cells after yellow fever vaccination. Source: PBMCs, taken 15 days after the yellow fever booster vaccination. The origin of this receptor is a man between 18 and 29 years old who received the YFV17D yellow fever vaccine. V usage is TRBV6-5 and J usage is TRBJ2-5, with 7 positions matching TRBD1. CDR3 sequence: CASSRTTPGTVRETQYF. CDR3 nucleotides: TGTGCCAGCAGTCGTACGACTCCCGGGACAGTTAGGGAGACCCAGTACTTC.